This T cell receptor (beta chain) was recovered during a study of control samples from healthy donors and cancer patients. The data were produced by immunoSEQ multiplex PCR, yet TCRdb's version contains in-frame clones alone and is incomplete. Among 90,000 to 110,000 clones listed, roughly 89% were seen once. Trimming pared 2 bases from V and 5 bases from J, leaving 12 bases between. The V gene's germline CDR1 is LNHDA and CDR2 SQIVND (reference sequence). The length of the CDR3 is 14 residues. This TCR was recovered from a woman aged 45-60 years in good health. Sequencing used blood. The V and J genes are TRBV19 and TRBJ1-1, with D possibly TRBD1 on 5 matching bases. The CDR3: CASSIQGLGTEAFF. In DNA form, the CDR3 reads TGTGCCAGTAGTATACAGGGTCTTGGAACTGAAGCTTTCTTT.